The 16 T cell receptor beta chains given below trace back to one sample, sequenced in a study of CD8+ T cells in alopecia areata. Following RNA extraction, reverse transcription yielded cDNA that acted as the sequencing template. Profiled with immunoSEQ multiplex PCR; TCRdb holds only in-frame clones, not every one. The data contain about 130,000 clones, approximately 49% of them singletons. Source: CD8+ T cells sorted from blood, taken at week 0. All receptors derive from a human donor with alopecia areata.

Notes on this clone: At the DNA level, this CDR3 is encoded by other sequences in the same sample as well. CDR3 coding DNA: TGTGCCTGGAGTGTTGGCAGCTCCTACGAGCAGTACTTC. Amino acid sequence: CAWSVGSSYEQYF. This chain joins TRBV30 and TRBJ2-7; D is ambiguous. CDR1 and CDR2 (germline): GTSNPN, SVGIG (reference sequence). The V end lost 0 bases, the J end lost 0 bases, and 6 bases lay between the germline ends. The CDR3 consists of 13 residues.

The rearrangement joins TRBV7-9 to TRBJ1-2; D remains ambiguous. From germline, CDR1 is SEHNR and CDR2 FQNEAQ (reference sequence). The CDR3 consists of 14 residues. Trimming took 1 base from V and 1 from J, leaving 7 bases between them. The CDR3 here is CASSLGQNNYGYTF. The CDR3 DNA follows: TGTGCCAGCAGCTTAGGCCAGAATAACTATGGCTACACCTTC.

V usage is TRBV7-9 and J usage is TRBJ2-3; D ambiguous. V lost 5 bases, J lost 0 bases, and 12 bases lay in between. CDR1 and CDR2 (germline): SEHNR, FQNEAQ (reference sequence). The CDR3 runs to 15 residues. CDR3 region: CASSPPHSSTDTQYF. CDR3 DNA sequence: TGTGCCAGCAGCCCGCCCCATTCTAGCACAGATACGCAGTATTTT. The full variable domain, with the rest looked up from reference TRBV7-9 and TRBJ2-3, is DTGVSQNPRHKITKRGQNVTFRCDPISEHNRLYWYRQTLGQGPEFLTYFQNEAQLEKSRLLSDRFSAERPKGSFSTLEIQRTEQGDSAMYLCASSPPHSSTDTQYFGPGTRLTVL.

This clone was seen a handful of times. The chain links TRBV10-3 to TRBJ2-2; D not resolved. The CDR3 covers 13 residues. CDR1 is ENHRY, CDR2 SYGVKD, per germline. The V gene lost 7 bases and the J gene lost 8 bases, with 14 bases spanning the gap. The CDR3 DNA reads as TGTGCCATCAATTACAGTGAATCGGGGGAGCTGTTTTTT. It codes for CAINYSESGELFF.

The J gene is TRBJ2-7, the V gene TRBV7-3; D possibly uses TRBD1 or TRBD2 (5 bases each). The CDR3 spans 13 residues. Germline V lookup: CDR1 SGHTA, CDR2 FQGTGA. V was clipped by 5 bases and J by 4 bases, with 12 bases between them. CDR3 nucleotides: TGTGCCAGCAGCCTGGGACGGTCGTACGAGCAGTACTTC. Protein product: CASSLGRSYEQYF.

CDR3 DNA: TGTGCCACCAGCAGAGGTACCGGCACTGAAGCTTTCTTT. Translation: CATSRGTGTEAFF. This chain uses TRBV15 with TRBJ1-1; unclear D gene. The CDR3 consists of 13 residues. CDR1 and CDR2 from the germline V gene are LNHNV and YYDKDF (reference sequence). The V and J ends lost 1 base and 4 bases respectively, with 7 bases between them.

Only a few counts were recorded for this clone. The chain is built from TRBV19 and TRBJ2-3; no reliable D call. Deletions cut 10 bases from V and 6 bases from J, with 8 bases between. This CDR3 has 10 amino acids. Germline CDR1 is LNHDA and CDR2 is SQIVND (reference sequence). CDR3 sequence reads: CATRWDTQYF. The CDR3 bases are TGTGCCACCCGATGGGATACGCAGTATTTT.

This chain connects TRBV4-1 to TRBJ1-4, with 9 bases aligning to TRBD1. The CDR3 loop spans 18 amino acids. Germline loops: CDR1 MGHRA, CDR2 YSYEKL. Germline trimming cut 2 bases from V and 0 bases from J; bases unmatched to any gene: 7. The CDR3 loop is CASSQPDRGPATNEKLFF. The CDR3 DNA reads TGCGCCAGCAGCCAACCGGACAGGGGACCAGCAACTAATGAAAAACTGTTTTTT.

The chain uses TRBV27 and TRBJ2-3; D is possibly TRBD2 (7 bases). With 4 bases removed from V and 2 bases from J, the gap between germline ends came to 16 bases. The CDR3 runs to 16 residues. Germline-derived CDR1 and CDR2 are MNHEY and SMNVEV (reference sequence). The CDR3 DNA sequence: TGTGCCAGCAGTTCCCCTCGGGCGGGGGCCACAGATACGCAGTATTTT. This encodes CASSSPRAGATDTQYF.

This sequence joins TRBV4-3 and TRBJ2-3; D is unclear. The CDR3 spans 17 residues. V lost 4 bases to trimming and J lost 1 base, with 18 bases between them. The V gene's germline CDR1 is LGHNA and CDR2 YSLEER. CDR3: CASSRLWPSGGTDTQYF. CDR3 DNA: TGCGCCAGCAGCCGCCTATGGCCCTCTGGGGGCACAGATACGCAGTATTTT.

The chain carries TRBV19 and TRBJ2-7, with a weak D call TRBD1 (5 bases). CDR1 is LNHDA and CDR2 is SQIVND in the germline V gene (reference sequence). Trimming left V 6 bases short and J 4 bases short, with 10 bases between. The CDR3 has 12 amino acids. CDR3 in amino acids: CASSDSPYEQYF. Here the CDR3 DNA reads TGTGCCAGTAGCGACAGCCCATACGAGCAGTACTTC.

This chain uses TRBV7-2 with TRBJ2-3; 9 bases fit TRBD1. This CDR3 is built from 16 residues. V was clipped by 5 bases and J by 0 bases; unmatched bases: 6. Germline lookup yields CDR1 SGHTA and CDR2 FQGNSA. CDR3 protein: CASSLGQGPSTDTQYF. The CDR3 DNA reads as TGTGCCAGCAGCCTAGGACAGGGGCCTAGCACAGATACGCAGTATTTT.

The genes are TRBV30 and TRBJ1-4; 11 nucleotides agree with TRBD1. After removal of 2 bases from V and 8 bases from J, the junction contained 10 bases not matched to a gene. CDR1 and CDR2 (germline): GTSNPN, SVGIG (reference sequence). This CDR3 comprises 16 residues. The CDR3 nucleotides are TGTGCCTGGAGTCCTACAATTCGGACAGGGGGCGAAAAACTGTTTTTT. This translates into CAWSPTIRTGGEKLFF.

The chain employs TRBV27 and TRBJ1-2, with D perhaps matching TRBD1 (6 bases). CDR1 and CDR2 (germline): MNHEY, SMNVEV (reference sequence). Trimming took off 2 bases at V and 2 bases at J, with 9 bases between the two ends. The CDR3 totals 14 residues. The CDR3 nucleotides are TGTGCCAGCAGTTTAATCCAGGGGAACTATGGCTACACCTTC. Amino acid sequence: CASSLIQGNYGYTF.

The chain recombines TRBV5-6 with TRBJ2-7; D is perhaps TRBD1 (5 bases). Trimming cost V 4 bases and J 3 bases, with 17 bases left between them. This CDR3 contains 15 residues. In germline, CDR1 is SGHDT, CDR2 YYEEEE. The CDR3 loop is CASSQSQGIHYEQYF. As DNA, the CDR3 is TGTGCCAGCAGCCAGTCGCAGGGAATTCACTACGAGCAGTACTTC.

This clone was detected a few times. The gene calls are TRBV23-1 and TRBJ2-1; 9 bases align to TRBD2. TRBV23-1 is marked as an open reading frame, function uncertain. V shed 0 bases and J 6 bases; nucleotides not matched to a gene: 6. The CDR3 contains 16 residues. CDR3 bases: TGCGCCAGCAGTCAATCCCTAGCGGGGCAAGTCAATGAGCAGTTCTTC. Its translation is CASSQSLAGQVNEQFF.